This TCR beta chain was sequenced for a study of cytomegalovirus exposure and HLA in healthy donors. Libraries were prepared by immunoSEQ multiplex PCR; TCRdb keeps only in-frame clonotypes and omits some of them. In the table there are 150,000 or so clones, 89% of which are singletons. The CDR3 runs 13 residues. The germline V gene has CDR1 SNHLY and CDR2 FYNNEI. V lost 4 bases, J lost 4 bases, and 10 bases lay in between. The V gene is TRBV2, the J gene TRBJ1-1; D not certain. The sequenced sample was PBMCs. This clonotype was sampled from a woman under 30 in good health and CMV-seropositive. The CDR3 DNA is TGTGCCAGCAGTGTGGAGGCCGCCACTGAAGCTTTCTTT. It encodes CASSVEAATEAFF.